This TCR beta chain appears in the sequencing data of a study of cytomegalovirus exposure and HLA in healthy donors. Turning to the study itself: The 120 validation repertoires used the same platform as the 550 to 800 first-cohort repertoires (as reported by a later analysis).

Remarks on this clone: Antigen unknown.

With V trimmed by 4 bases and J by 3 bases, 3 bases remained unmatched. The CDR3 has 14 residues. Germline loops: CDR1 SGHNT, CDR2 YYREEE (reference sequence). TCRdb keeps only in-frame clones here, not all; method: immunoSEQ multiplex PCR. The repertoire holds roughly 90,000 clones, 75% to 90% seen once, with roughly 20% in the top ten. Overall study results and limits: In vitro confirmation showed a few CMV-associated chains to be CMV antigen specific. As was reported, the classifier diagnosed cytomegalovirus status with high specificity and sensitivity. The study listed 150 to 200 cytomegalovirus-associated TCR beta chains.

This chain joins TRBV5-4 and TRBJ2-3; 9 bases fit TRBD1. Input material: PBMCs. The TCR comes from a man aged 18 to 30 in good health and CMV-seropositive. In nucleotides, the CDR3 is TGTGCCAGCAGCGGGACAGGGAGGACAGATACGCAGTATTTT. It encodes CASSGTGRTDTQYF.